These 30 T cell receptor beta chains originate from one sample sequenced in a study of cytomegalovirus exposure and HLA in healthy donors. Researchers ran the PCR with 60 Vbeta and 13 Jbeta primers. Profiled with immunoSEQ multiplex PCR; TCRdb holds only in-frame clones, not every one. The table shows some 120,000 clones, with 75% to 85% occurring only once. Source material: PBMCs. These receptor sequences come from a man aged 35 to 55 in good health and CMV-seronegative.

The chain recombines TRBV5-1 with TRBJ2-1; D is uncertain. The V and J ends lost 5 bases and 1 base respectively, with 7 bases between them. The CDR3 is 13 amino acids. Per the germline V gene, CDR1 is SGHRS and CDR2 is YFSETQ. The CDR3 region has the DNA TGCGCCAGCAGGGAGAGTTCCTACAATGAGCAGTTCTTC. Protein: CASRESSYNEQFF. Full variable domain (remainder filled in from reference TRBV5-1 and TRBJ2-1): KAGVTQTPRYLIKTRGQQVTLSCSPISGHRSVSWYQQTPGQGLQFLFEYFSETQRNKGNFPGRFSGRQFSNSRSEMNVSTLELGDSALYLCASRESSYNEQFFGPGTRLTVL.

The chain links TRBV6-4 to TRBJ2-6; TRBD2 aligns across 10 bases. There are 16 residues in the CDR3. J lost 0 bases, V lost 5 bases, and 1 base had no gene match. The germline V gene encodes CDR1 MRHNA and CDR2 SNTAGT. CDR3 residues: CASSSGGASGANVLTF. The CDR3 DNA reads as TGTGCCAGCAGTAGCGGGGGGGCCTCTGGGGCCAACGTCCTGACTTTC.

The V call is TRBV9, the J call TRBJ1-4; D is unclear. Looked up from germline, CDR1 is SGDLS and CDR2 is YYNGEE. The CDR3 sequence is 14 residues long. Trimming took off 4 bases at V and 0 bases at J, with 7 bases between the two ends. CDR3 nucleotides: TGTGCCAGCAGCCCTTTCGCAACTAATGAAAAACTGTTTTTT. The encoded protein is CASSPFATNEKLFF.

The CDR3 DNA sequence: TGTGCCTGGAGAGGCGCCGGGAGGGCCATAGATACGCAGTATTTT. Protein: CAWRGAGRAIDTQYF. The chain has TRBV30 and TRBJ2-3; 8 nucleotides match TRBD2. CDR3 length equals 15 residues. Germline V gene data show CDR1 as GTSNPN and CDR2 as SVGIG (reference sequence). After removal of 3 bases from V and 5 bases from J, the junction contained 10 bases not matched to a gene.

This clone was found once. The chain is built from TRBV7-3 and TRBJ2-7; TRBD2 agrees at 7 bases. The germline V gene has CDR1 SGHTA and CDR2 FQGTGA. CDR3 size: 12 residues. The V gene end was trimmed by 5 bases and the J gene end by 6 bases; junction bases not matched to a gene: 4. This chain's CDR3 is CASSLGLGEQYF. The CDR3 DNA follows: TGTGCCAGCAGCCTCGGACTAGGCGAGCAGTACTTC. Drawing the rest from reference TRBV7-3 and TRBJ2-7, the complete variable domain is GAGVSQTPSNKVTEKGKYVELRCDPISGHTALYWYRQSLGQGPEFLIYFQGTGAADDSGLPNDRFFAVRPEGSVSTLKIQRTERGDSAVYLCASSLGLGEQYFGPGTRLTVT.

The CDR3 loop is CASTRRTALGANVLTF. The CDR3 DNA reads as TGTGCCAGCACGAGACGGACTGCCCTGGGGGCCAACGTCCTGACTTTC. The V call is TRBV2, the J call TRBJ2-6; a weak D match, TRBD2 (5 bases). The CDR3 runs to 16 residues. Germline-derived CDR1 and CDR2 are SNHLY and FYNNEI. V was pared by 7 bases and J by 4 bases, with 17 bases between.

The chain uses TRBV30 and TRBJ1-1, with D perhaps matching TRBD1 (6 bases). Germline V gene lookup returns CDR1 GTSNPN and CDR2 SVGIG (reference sequence). V was clipped by 4 bases and J by 8 bases, with 14 bases between them. The length of the CDR3 is 12 residues. This chain's CDR3 is CAWTQAQGEAFF. The CDR3 DNA follows: TGTGCCTGGACCCAAGCACAGGGAGAAGCTTTCTTT.

The chain is built from TRBV2 and TRBJ2-7, with D perhaps matching TRBD2 (6 bases). V was shortened by 3 bases and J by 10 bases, with 19 bases between the two germline ends. This CDR3 is 14 amino acids long. Germline lookup yields CDR1 SNHLY and CDR2 FYNNEI. This CDR3 is CASSELREMRLQYF. DNA for the CDR3: TGTGCCAGCAGTGAGTTACGGGAGATGAGGCTCCAGTACTTC.

The chain joins TRBV5-1 to TRBJ1-1, with a possible D match to TRBD1 (6 bases). Germline-derived CDR1 and CDR2 are SGHRS and YFSETQ. The CDR3 has 14 amino acids. Deletions cut 6 bases from V and 1 base from J, with 13 bases between. CDR3 region: CASNRDTSNTEAFF. DNA for the CDR3: TGCGCCAGCAACCGGGACACCTCGAACACTGAAGCTTTCTTT.

The rearrangement links TRBV2 to TRBJ2-3, with D tentatively TRBD2 (6 bases). The V end lost 6 bases, the J end lost 4 bases, and 14 bases lay between the germline ends. Germline V lookup: CDR1 SNHLY, CDR2 FYNNEI. There are 14 residues in the CDR3. This CDR3 is CASRYSGGADTQYF. The DNA of the CDR3 is TGTGCCAGCAGGTATAGCGGTGGCGCAGATACGCAGTATTTT. The whole variable domain, remainder taken from reference TRBV2 and TRBJ2-3, is EPEVTQTPSHQVTQMGQEVILRCVPISNHLYFYWYRQILGQKVEFLVSFYNNEISEKSEIFDDQFSVERPDGSNFTLKIRSTKLEDSAMYFCASRYSGGADTQYFGPGTRLTVL.

The chain employs TRBV2 and TRBJ2-5; 10 nucleotides line up with TRBD2. TRBJ2-7 explains the end of the DNA better; the J call may be wrong. Germline CDR1 and CDR2: SNHLY and FYNNEI. There are 14 residues in the CDR3. The CDR3 region has the DNA TGTGCCAGCCGGGGACTAGCGAGCTCCTACGAGCAGTACTTC. Translated, it gives CASRGLASSYEQYF.

The V call is TRBV7-2, the J call TRBJ2-4; 8 positions agree with TRBD1. Germline lookup yields CDR1 SGHTA and CDR2 FQGNSA. J was trimmed by 1 base and V by 1 base; bases with no gene match: 6. The CDR3 consists of 17 residues. The CDR3 DNA is TGTGCCAGCAGCTTAGTGTCCCGACAGGGGGCCAAAAACATTCAGTACTTC. This gives the protein CASSLVSRQGAKNIQYF.

The chain links TRBV7-8 to TRBJ2-3; D is unclear. Germline CDR1 is SGHVS and CDR2 is FQNEAQ. This CDR3 is 12 amino acids long. The germline V and J ends were trimmed by 7 bases and 4 bases, with 9 bases remaining between them. The CDR3 DNA is TGTGCCAGCACCTCCGAGGCAGATACGCAGTATTTT. It is translated as CASTSEADTQYF.

This chain joins TRBV10-3 and TRBJ2-7; 14 bases match TRBD2. J gave up 0 bases and V 4 bases, and 2 bases lay outside the gene matches. Germline assignment: CDR1 ENHRY and CDR2 SYGVKD. The CDR3 runs 16 residues. The CDR3 bases are TGTGCCATCAGTGGAGGACTAGCGGGGGGCTCCTACGAGCAGTACTTC. Translated: CAISGGLAGGSYEQYF.

This clone occurred once. One end of the junction fails to match germline, which may point to a read error. The chain is built from TRBV19 and TRBJ1-2; D is perhaps TRBD1 (6 bases). Per the germline V gene, CDR1 is LNHDA and CDR2 is SQIVND (reference sequence). The CDR3 has 15 residues. The CDR3 DNA reads as TGTGCCAGTAGTCTAGATCGGAACAGGGCTTTCGGCTACACCTTC. Translating it yields CASSLDRNRAFGYTF.

V is TRBV11-1 and J is TRBJ2-6; 7 positions agree with TRBD1. The CDR3 loop spans 16 amino acids. The V gene end was trimmed by 5 bases and the J gene end by 4 bases; junction bases not matched to a gene: 8. Germline CDR1 reads SGHAT; CDR2 reads FQDESV (reference sequence). The CDR3 DNA reads TGTGCCAGCAGCAACCGACAGGGTGGGGGGGCCAACGTCCTGACTTTC. Translated, it gives CASSNRQGGGANVLTF.

The rearrangement uses TRBV28 and TRBJ1-2; 11 bases are a match to TRBD1. V lost 3 bases, J lost 7 bases, and 10 bases stayed unmatched. The CDR3 runs to 16 residues. Germline CDR1 and CDR2: MDHEN and SYDVKM. Here the CDR3 reads CASSFQLGQGVGGYTF. DNA of the CDR3: TGTGCCAGCAGTTTTCAGTTGGGACAGGGGGTCGGTGGCTACACCTTC.

V is TRBV7-9 and J is TRBJ2-6; 9 bases are shared with TRBD2. Per the germline V gene, CDR1 is SEHNR and CDR2 is FQNEAQ (reference sequence). V lost 1 base, J lost 1 base, and 2 bases stayed unmatched. This CDR3 has 17 amino acids. This CDR3 reads CASSLGSGRSGANVLTF. Here the CDR3 DNA reads TGTGCCAGCAGCTTAGGAAGCGGGAGGTCTGGGGCCAACGTCCTGACTTTC.

The J gene is TRBJ2-7, the V gene TRBV18, with 13 nucleotides matching TRBD2. J gave up 9 bases and V 3 bases, and 8 bases lay outside the gene matches. From germline, CDR1 is KGHSH and CDR2 LQKENI. This CDR3 has 15 residues. CDR3 sequence reads: CASSPGLAGDGVQYF. CDR3 nucleotide sequence: TGTGCCAGCTCACCTGGACTAGCGGGAGACGGAGTGCAGTACTTC.

In its sample, this clone was seen a few times. This chain connects TRBV5-1 to TRBJ2-7; possible D gene TRBD2, 7 bases. Germline V gives CDR1 SGHRS, CDR2 YFSETQ. Deletions cut 4 bases from V and 6 bases from J, with 20 bases between. CDR3 size: 15 residues. CDR3 amino acids: CASSMGGGRSGEQYF. The CDR3 nucleotides are TGCGCCAGCAGCATGGGGGGGGGCAGGTCGGGCGAGCAGTACTTC.

The rearrangement joins TRBV5-1 to TRBJ2-5; 9 nucleotides line up with TRBD2. V lost 4 bases to trimming and J lost 2 bases; unmatched junction nucleotides: 6. The CDR3 has 15 residues. The germline gives CDR1 SGHRS, CDR2 YFSETQ. The CDR3 spells CASSQLAGQQETQYF. DNA for the CDR3: TGCGCCAGCAGCCAACTAGCGGGCCAACAAGAGACCCAGTACTTC.

The chain links TRBV27 to TRBJ1-1; 9 bases are a match to TRBD1. The trim removed 0 bases at V and 0 bases at J, leaving 8 bases unmatched. Per the germline V gene, CDR1 is MNHEY and CDR2 is SMNVEV (reference sequence). This CDR3 region has 18 residues. DNA of the CDR3: TGTGCCAGCAGTTTATCGCGTGGGACAGGGAACATGAACACTGAAGCTTTCTTT. Residues: CASSLSRGTGNMNTEAFF.

The rearrangement links TRBV7-9 to TRBJ1-3; a weak D match, TRBD1 (5 bases). In germline, CDR1 is SEHNR, CDR2 FQNEAQ (reference sequence). CDR3 size: 16 residues. The V end lost 3 bases, the J end lost 4 bases, and 16 bases lay between the germline ends. CDR3 residues: CASSFISFRVGNTIYF. CDR3 sequence (DNA): TGTGCCAGCAGCTTCATTAGCTTCAGGGTCGGAAACACCATATATTTT.

The J gene is TRBJ1-4, the V gene TRBV19, with D unresolved. The germline gives CDR1 LNHDA, CDR2 SQIVND (reference sequence). Trimming cost V 6 bases and J 3 bases, with 11 bases left between them. The CDR3 spans 14 residues. CDR3 nucleotide sequence: TGTGCCAGTAGGTCCCCAGGATCTAATGAAAAACTGTTTTTT. Amino acids: CASRSPGSNEKLFF.

Of note for this clone: Within the sample, other DNA sequences also encode this same CDR3. The chain combines TRBV11-2 with TRBJ2-7; perhaps TRBD1 as D (6 bases). Germline V lookup: CDR1 SGHAT, CDR2 FQNNGV. Trimming removed 5 bases at V and 3 bases at J, with 8 bases between. There are 12 residues in the CDR3. Written as DNA, the CDR3 is TGTGCCAGCAGCCTACAGGGCTACGAGCAGTACTTC. Protein product: CASSLQGYEQYF.

This clone was seen only once. V is TRBV5-1 and J is TRBJ2-5; 8 nucleotides agree with TRBD2. The V segment lost 4 bases and the J segment 2 bases; nucleotides outside the gene matches: 10. The CDR3 sequence is 16 residues long. Germline loops: CDR1 SGHRS, CDR2 YFSETQ. This chain's CDR3 is CASSPSGGPLQETQYF. For the CDR3, the DNA is TGCGCCAGCAGCCCATCGGGGGGGCCGCTACAAGAGACCCAGTACTTC.

V is TRBV5-4 and J is TRBJ2-5; 7 positions match TRBD2. V gave up 0 bases and J gave up 7 bases; unmatched junction bases: 3. The CDR3 loop spans 13 amino acids. The germline V gene encodes CDR1 SGHNT and CDR2 YYREEE (reference sequence). CDR3 amino acids: CASSLGGEGTQYF. CDR3 DNA: TGTGCCAGCAGCTTGGGTGGGGAGGGGACCCAGTACTTC. Using reference TRBV5-4 and TRBJ2-5 for the parts outside the CDR3, the full variable domain is ETGVTQSPTHLIKTRGQQVTLRCSSQSGHNTVSWYQQALGQGPQFIFQYYREEENGRGNFPPRFSGLQFPNYSSELNVNALELDDSALYLCASSLGGEGTQYFGPGTRLLVL.

The chain uses TRBV6-6 and TRBJ2-1; D is undetermined. Germline CDR1 reads MNHNY; CDR2 reads SVGAGI (reference sequence). There are 12 residues in the CDR3. V lost 6 bases and J 2 bases, leaving 5 bases between the germline ends. In nucleotides, the CDR3 is TGTGCCAGCAGGTCCACCTACAATGAGCAGTTCTTC. It encodes CASRSTYNEQFF.

The chain employs TRBV18 and TRBJ2-3; perhaps TRBD1 as D (6 bases). Germline CDR1 and CDR2: KGHSH and LQKENI. The V and J ends lost 3 bases and 7 bases respectively, with 17 bases between them. This CDR3 spans 15 amino acids. The CDR3 region has the DNA TGTGCCAGCTCACCTGGACAGTTCTCCTACAATACGCAGTATTTT. Translation: CASSPGQFSYNTQYF.

This chain uses TRBV6-5 with TRBJ1-4; D not resolved. Germline V lookup: CDR1 MNHEY, CDR2 SVGAGI. The CDR3 loop spans 13 amino acids. The germline V and J ends were trimmed by 0 bases and 8 bases, with 7 bases remaining between them. In DNA form, the CDR3 reads TGTGCCAGCAGTTACTCGAGGCAGGAAAAACTGTTTTTT. Its protein is CASSYSRQEKLFF.